Reported below is one TCR beta chain. Its antigen is unknown. The length of the CDR3 is 14 residues. Per the germline V gene, CDR1 is ENHRY and CDR2 is SYGVKD. Trimming removed 10 bases from V and 10 bases from J, with 24 bases in between. These data originate in a study of response to subunit inactivated influenza vaccine. TCRdb called the RT-PCR reads again in MiXCR, with one record for every CDR3 protein. The profile covers about 780,000 distinct CDR3 sequences, with around a sixth appearing a single time and about a tenth taken by the ten largest. Findings and caveats of the study: With each seasonal influenza vaccination, the authors suggested, few new T cells are recruited.

The sequences come from PBMCs from blood, collected around 5 days after vaccination. This clonotype originated in a man in his forties or fifties who received an inactivated influenza vaccine. The chain couples TRBV10-3 to TRBJ2-3, with D tentatively TRBD2 (7 bases). The DNA of the CDR3 is TGTGCCACGAAAAACAGGGAGGGGGGCAGTTCGCAGTATTTT. Encoded protein: CATKNREGGSSQYF.